Each of the 30 T cell receptor beta chains below was sequenced from the same sample in a study of somatic mutations in cytotoxic T cells in rheumatoid arthritis. TCRdb keeps only in-frame clones here, not all; method: immunoSEQ multiplex PCR. The table lists about 19,000 clones, 75% to 85% of them singletons. What was sequenced was CD8+ T cells sorted from blood. The origin of the receptors is an adult with rheumatoid arthritis.

The CDR3 spells CASSPRLSGATNEKLFF. The CDR3 DNA reads as TGTGCCAGCAGTCCTCGACTTTCGGGTGCAACTAATGAAAAACTGTTTTTT. The rearrangement joins TRBV28 to TRBJ1-4; no clear D. Deletions cut 5 bases from V and 0 bases from J, with 16 bases between. The CDR3 spans 17 residues. Germline V gene sequence: CDR1 MDHEN, CDR2 SYDVKM.

This clone was recorded once. The gene calls are TRBV7-9 and TRBJ2-7, with no clear D. CDR3 size: 13 residues. Germline CDR1 SEHNR, CDR2 FQNEAQ (reference sequence). Between the trimmed V and J ends, which lost 5 bases and 7 bases, there was a span of 15 bases. CDR3 sequence reads: CASSPGPSLEQYF. The DNA of the CDR3 is TGTGCCAGCAGCCCAGGACCCTCTTTAGAGCAGTACTTC.

In this sample, this clone is medium-sized. CDR3 nucleotides: TGTGCCAGCGGGGGACAACCTAATTCACCCCTCCACTTT. This sequence encodes CASGGQPNSPLHF. The chain carries TRBV7-2 and TRBJ1-6, with D maybe TRBD1 (6 bases). There are 13 residues in the CDR3. The germline V gene encodes CDR1 SGHTA and CDR2 FQGNSA. Trimming left V 8 bases short and J 6 bases short, with 11 bases between.

The chain uses TRBV19 and TRBJ1-2; D call uncertain. The germline V gene has CDR1 LNHDA and CDR2 SQIVND (reference sequence). V was trimmed by 6 bases and J by 2 bases, leaving 13 bases between them. The CDR3 is 14 residues long. CDR3 protein: CASSPRGGNYGYTF. In DNA, the CDR3 is TGTGCCAGTAGCCCCCGGGGAGGGAACTATGGCTACACCTTC.

The V and J genes are TRBV7-9 and TRBJ2-1; 13 nucleotides line up with TRBD2. The V and J ends lost 5 bases and 7 bases, in that order; junction bases with no gene match: 8. The CDR3 length is 16 residues. Germline V CDR1 and CDR2: SEHNR, FQNEAQ (reference sequence). This CDR3 reads CASSPTSGGAKNEQFF. The CDR3 bases are TGTGCCAGCAGCCCAACTAGCGGGGGGGCCAAAAATGAGCAGTTCTTC.

The chain joins TRBV4-2 to TRBJ2-5; 16 bases align to TRBD2. Germline V lookup: CDR1 LGHNA, CDR2 YNFKEQ. The CDR3 loop spans 20 amino acids. With 1 base clipped from V and 2 bases from J, the junction kept 10 bases outside the gene matches. CDR3 nucleotides: TGTGCCAGCAGCCAAGTCCTGTTGGGACTAGCGGGGGGGCGGCAAGAGACCCAGTACTTC. It specifies CASSQVLLGLAGGRQETQYF.

V usage is TRBV19 and J usage is TRBJ2-3; 15 bases fit TRBD2. Germline V gene data show CDR1 as LNHDA and CDR2 as SQIVND (reference sequence). V shed 4 bases, J shed 6 bases, and the junction held 5 bases outside the gene matches. The CDR3 is 16 amino acids. CDR3 region: CASSKGLAGGDDTQYF. The CDR3 DNA follows: TGTGCCAGTAGTAAGGGACTAGCGGGGGGTGATGATACGCAGTATTTT.

As DNA, the CDR3 is TGTGCCATGAACGAGGGTGCTCTCGGCTACACCTTC. Its protein product is CAMNEGALGYTF. This chain links TRBV6-6 with TRBJ1-2; D is ambiguous. Trimming took 10 bases from V and 8 from J, leaving 17 bases between them. The CDR3 length is 12 residues. CDR1 is MNHNY, CDR2 SVGAGI, per germline (reference sequence).

The chain joins TRBV2 to TRBJ2-1; 8 bases match TRBD1. V shed 4 bases, J shed 10 bases, and the junction held 15 bases outside the gene matches. The CDR3 is 16 residues long. Germline V gene data show CDR1 as SNHLY and CDR2 as FYNNEI. As DNA, the CDR3 is TGTGCCAGCAGTGGTCGCTCGAGGCAGGGGGCTCGAGAGCAGTTCTTC. It encodes CASSGRSRQGAREQFF.

The chain combines TRBV27 with TRBJ1-2; D might be TRBD1 (6 bases). CDR3 length: 12 residues. The germline CDR1 and CDR2 sequences are MNHEY and SMNVEV (reference sequence). Trimming took 3 bases from V and 8 from J, leaving 10 bases between them. The CDR3 protein is CASSLGAGGYTF. CDR3 coding DNA: TGTGCCAGCAGTTTGGGGGCGGGAGGCTACACCTTC.

This chain links TRBV4-1 with TRBJ2-7; 12 positions agree with TRBD1. The CDR3 has 15 amino acids. In germline, CDR1 is MGHRA, CDR2 YSYEKL. V lost 3 bases to trimming and J lost 5 bases; unmatched junction nucleotides: 5. The CDR3 spells CASSQGGQGAHEQYF. Here the CDR3 DNA reads TGCGCCAGCAGCCAGGGGGGACAGGGGGCCCACGAGCAGTACTTC.

The rearrangement joins TRBV5-1 to TRBJ2-7; the match to TRBD1 covers 7 bases. Germline V gene sequence: CDR1 SGHRS, CDR2 YFSETQ. CDR3 length: 17 amino acids. The V and J ends lost 4 bases and 0 bases, in that order; junction bases with no gene match: 13. CDR3 protein: CASSPTTGAPFSYEQYF. The CDR3 DNA follows: TGCGCCAGCAGCCCAACTACAGGGGCGCCTTTCTCCTACGAGCAGTACTTC.

The chain is built from TRBV19 and TRBJ2-7; 8 nucleotides agree with TRBD1. The V gene's germline CDR1 is LNHDA and CDR2 SQIVND (reference sequence). The CDR3 has 14 amino acids. V gave up 4 bases and J gave up 3 bases; unmatched junction bases: 5. The CDR3 here is CASSTNDRGYEQYF. In nucleotides, the CDR3 is TGTGCCAGTAGTACTAACGACAGGGGCTACGAGCAGTACTTC.

The chain couples TRBV28 to TRBJ2-5; 7 nucleotides agree with TRBD2. From germline, CDR1 is MDHEN and CDR2 SYDVKM. V trimming: 3 bases; J trimming: 0 bases; junction bases outside the gene matches: 4. The CDR3 length is 15 residues. The CDR3 sequence is CASSLGGVNQETQYF. CDR3 sequence (DNA): TGTGCCAGCAGTTTGGGAGGGGTGAACCAAGAGACCCAGTACTTC.

The chain uses TRBV7-8 and TRBJ2-7; D may correspond to TRBD1 or TRBD2 (6 bases each). Germline V gene sequence: CDR1 SGHVS, CDR2 FQNEAQ. The CDR3 is 18 amino acids. V lost 2 bases to trimming and J lost 0 bases, with 20 bases between them. The chain's CDR3 is CASSLNRGASRHSYEQYF. CDR3 DNA sequence: TGTGCCAGCAGCTTAAATAGGGGGGCTAGCCGACACTCCTACGAGCAGTACTTC.

The V gene is TRBV19, the J gene TRBJ2-2, with D possibly matching TRBD1 (6 bases). This CDR3 region has 15 residues. Germline lookup yields CDR1 LNHDA and CDR2 SQIVND (reference sequence). Trimming took off 3 bases at V and 5 bases at J, with 13 bases between the two ends. The CDR3 region has the DNA TGTGCCAGTAGTATCCCCAGGGGTTCGACCGGGGAGCTGTTTTTT. This codes for CASSIPRGSTGELFF.

This clone was detected only once. J is TRBJ2-7 and V is TRBV4-3; TRBD1 is a possible D gene (8 bases). This CDR3 has 15 amino acids. Germline CDR1 LGHNA, CDR2 YSLEER. V lost 1 base and J lost 3, with 13 bases in between. This CDR3 reads CASSQVYRGGYEQYF. The CDR3 coding sequence is TGCGCCAGCAGCCAAGTATACAGGGGGGGCTACGAGCAGTACTTC.

In DNA form, the CDR3 reads TGTGCCACCAGCAGATCGTTGGGCGAGCAGTACTTC. Its protein product is CATSRSLGEQYF. The V gene is TRBV15, the J gene TRBJ2-7; no definite D call. This CDR3 is 12 amino acids long. In germline, CDR1 is LNHNV, CDR2 YYDKDF (reference sequence). Trimming left V 2 bases short and J 6 bases short, with 8 bases between.

CDR3 coding DNA: TGTGCCAGCACCCGAAGGGCAGCTATTTACGAGCAGTACTTC. Residues: CASTRRAAIYEQYF. The rearrangement joins TRBV2 to TRBJ2-7; the D is unclear. The germline CDR1 and CDR2 sequences are SNHLY and FYNNEI. Trimming pared 7 bases from V and 4 bases from J, leaving 17 bases between. CDR3 length equals 14 residues.

The chain combines TRBV18 with TRBJ1-4; D gene unclear. Per germline, CDR1 KGHSH and CDR2 LQKENI. Trimming cost V 3 bases and J 8 bases, with 19 bases left between them. The CDR3 is made up of 16 amino acids. In DNA form, the CDR3 reads TGTGCCAGCTCACCGGAAGAAAGCACAGCAAGCGAAAAACTGTTTTTT. This encodes CASSPEESTASEKLFF.

The chain has TRBV2 and TRBJ2-5, with a tentative D call TRBD2 (6 bases). CDR1 is SNHLY and CDR2 is FYNNEI in the germline V gene. V lost 7 bases and J lost 1, with 25 bases in between. This CDR3 contains 18 residues. This CDR3 is CASNEQLRGYGFQETQYF. The CDR3 DNA sequence: TGTGCCAGCAACGAACAACTGCGGGGATACGGGTTCCAAGAGACCCAGTACTTC.

The chain couples TRBV10-2 to TRBJ2-2; maybe TRBD2 (5 bases). Germline V gene sequence: CDR1 WSHSY, CDR2 SAAADI. The ends were cut back, 6 bases at V and 1 base at J, with 12 bases in the middle. The CDR3 is 15 amino acids. CDR3 region: CASRSYRGNTGELFF. The CDR3 DNA reads as TGCGCCAGCAGATCGTACCGGGGGAACACCGGGGAGCTGTTTTTT.

This chain connects TRBV7-6 to TRBJ2-3; TRBD2 aligns across 9 bases. Germline CDR1 reads SGHVS; CDR2 reads FNYEAQ. The CDR3 runs to 15 residues. V dropped 5 bases and J dropped 8; count of bases not matched to a gene: 11. The CDR3 DNA reads TGTGCCAGCAGCACGGAAGCGGGGGGCGGGGGTACGCAGTATTTT. Its translation: CASSTEAGGGGTQYF.

The chain employs TRBV5-8 and TRBJ2-3, with TRBD2 matching 11 bases. Germline CDR1 SGHTS, CDR2 YDEGEE. Trimming took 4 bases from V and 2 from J; bases not matched to a gene: 6. The CDR3 has 16 residues. CDR3 sequence: CASSVGTSGTTDTQYF. The CDR3 DNA reads as TGTGCCAGCAGCGTCGGGACTAGCGGTACCACAGATACGCAGTATTTT.

This clone has only a few counts. The chain is built from TRBV7-8 and TRBJ2-7, with 8 bases aligning to TRBD2. This CDR3 is 15 amino acids long. In germline, CDR1 is SGHVS, CDR2 FQNEAQ. V trimming: 2 bases; J trimming: 6 bases; junction bases outside the gene matches: 9. CDR3 protein: CASSLRGGTLSEQYF. The CDR3 nucleotides are TGTGCCAGCAGCTTACGGGGGGGTACCCTTTCCGAGCAGTACTTC.

The chain carries TRBV12-5 and TRBJ1-1, with a tentative D call TRBD1 (6 bases). CDR1 LGHNT and CDR2 FRNRAP come from the germline V gene. V lost 2 bases, J lost 4 bases, and 20 bases lay in between. The CDR3 loop spans 17 amino acids. The CDR3 region is CASGLIRYREGVTEAFF. The CDR3 DNA reads TGTGCTAGTGGTTTGATAAGATACAGGGAGGGAGTCACTGAAGCTTTCTTT.

On this clone: One end of the junction does not line up with germline, which may come from a read error. The chain links TRBV27 to TRBJ2-1, with D tentatively TRBD1 or TRBD2 (5 bases each). The CDR3 consists of 13 residues. Germline V CDR1 and CDR2: MNHEY, SMNVEV (reference sequence). CDR3 sequence reads: CASSLWGYNEQFF. Here the CDR3 DNA reads TGTGCCAGCAGCTTATGGGGGTACAATGAGCAGTTCTTC.

The chain uses TRBV7-9 and TRBJ1-1; D might be TRBD1 (5 bases). Germline V gene lookup returns CDR1 SEHNR and CDR2 FQNEAQ (reference sequence). The CDR3 consists of 14 residues. Trimming took off 4 bases at V and 2 bases at J, with 11 bases between the two ends. The CDR3 here is CASSSGTVNTEAFF. The DNA for the CDR3 is TGTGCCAGCAGCTCCGGGACGGTAAACACTGAAGCTTTCTTT.

The gene calls are TRBV11-3 and TRBJ2-1; a possible D gene is TRBD1 (5 bases). This CDR3 has 13 amino acids. Germline V gene data show CDR1 as SGHNT and CDR2 as YENEEA. The V and J ends lost 1 base and 12 bases respectively, with 13 bases between them. The CDR3 DNA reads TGTGCCAGCAGCTTAGGGGCCCTTAGGGGGCAGTTCTTC. It specifies CASSLGALRGQFF.

The chain is built from TRBV7-9 and TRBJ2-7; 7 bases are a match to TRBD2. This CDR3 is 13 amino acids long. Germline loops: CDR1 SEHNR, CDR2 FQNEAQ (reference sequence). The junction had 7 bases not matched to a gene; V was cut back by 5 bases and J by 6 bases. The CDR3 bases are TGTGCCAGCAGCCTCCCTGGGGGGGGCGAGCAGTACTTC. It codes for CASSLPGGGEQYF.